A single sample is the source of the 21 T cell receptor beta chains below, sequenced in a study of OX40 agonist ivuxolimab in advanced cancers. The repertoire was sequenced with immunoSEQ multiplex PCR; TCRdb's copy has only in-frame clones and lacks some. The data show about 100,000 clones, 80% to 95% seen once. The sequences come from CD4+ or CD8+ T cells sorted from blood, collected in a trial of the OX40 agonist ivuxolimab. Receptor source: an adult with an advanced solid tumor such as melanoma, head and neck, liver or kidney cancer.

The chain links TRBV28 to TRBJ2-7, with D possibly being TRBD2 (5 bases). The CDR3 runs 11 residues. The V gene lost 7 bases and the J gene lost 5 bases, with 9 bases spanning the gap. Per the germline V gene, CDR1 is MDHEN and CDR2 is SYDVKM. CDR3 sequence reads: CASTPGDEQYF. For the CDR3, the DNA is TGTGCCAGCACCCCCGGGGACGAGCAGTACTTC. Based on the CDR3 plus reference TRBV28 and TRBJ2-7, the full variable domain is DVKVTQSSRYLVKRTGEKVFLECVQDMDHENMFWYRQDPGLGLRLIYFSYDVKMKEKGDIPEGYSVSREKKERFSLILESASTNQTSMYLCASTPGDEQYFGPGTRLTVT.

The V call is TRBV7-2, the J call TRBJ2-1; D is possibly TRBD2 (6 bases). This CDR3 has 15 amino acids. CDR1 and CDR2 (germline): SGHTA, FQGNSA. Trimming left V 5 bases short and J 0 bases short, with 11 bases between. The CDR3 DNA is TGTGCCAGCAGCAATGACGGGAGCTCCTACAATGAGCAGTTCTTC. Its protein product is CASSNDGSSYNEQFF.

This clone was observed once. The chain uses TRBV27 and TRBJ2-2; 8 positions match TRBD2. The CDR3 covers 17 residues. The V and J ends lost 4 bases and 4 bases, in that order; junction bases with no gene match: 11. Germline lookup yields CDR1 MNHEY and CDR2 SMNVEV (reference sequence). The CDR3 region has the DNA TGTGCCAGCAGTTCCGGGACTAGTTGGTCGGTCACCGGGGAGCTGTTTTTT. The encoded protein is CASSSGTSWSVTGELFF.

The V and J genes are TRBV12-2 and TRBJ1-2. TRBV12-2 is a listed pseudogene. This CDR3 contains 17 residues. This CDR3 reads CASRPTPPGRFNYGYTF. DNA of the CDR3: TGTGCAAGTCGCCCCACCCCTCCGGGCAGATTTAACTATGGCTACACCTTC.

This clone was detected a few times. The chain has TRBV11-2 and TRBJ2-7; TRBD2 matches 12 bases. Trimming removed 5 bases from V and 3 bases from J; junction bases left unmatched: 8. CDR1 and CDR2 (germline): SGHAT, FQNNGV. The CDR3 has 16 residues. CDR3 in DNA: TGTGCCAGCAGCGCCGGACTAGCGGGAATTGGCTACGAGCAGTACTTC. Translation gives CASSAGLAGIGYEQYF.

The rearrangement uses TRBV7-9 and TRBJ2-7, with 8 bases matching TRBD1. The trim removed 5 bases at V and 4 bases at J, leaving 4 bases unmatched. The CDR3 has 13 amino acids. Looked up from germline, CDR1 is SEHNR and CDR2 is FQNEAQ (reference sequence). CDR3 sequence: CASSTGGKYEQYF. The CDR3 nucleotides are TGTGCCAGCAGCACAGGGGGGAAATACGAGCAGTACTTC.

This clone appeared once. The rearrangement joins TRBV19 to TRBJ2-5, with TRBD2 matching over 9 bases. The CDR3 sequence is 18 residues long. Germline assignment: CDR1 LNHDA and CDR2 SQIVND (reference sequence). With V trimmed by 5 bases and J by 1 base, 14 bases remained unmatched. This CDR3 reads CASSFRLAGTSFQETQYF. Written as DNA, the CDR3 is TGTGCCAGTAGTTTTCGGCTAGCGGGGACCAGCTTCCAAGAGACCCAGTACTTC. The whole variable domain, remainder taken from reference TRBV19 and TRBJ2-5, is DGGITQSPKYLFRKEGQNVTLSCEQNLNHDAMYWYRQDPGQGLRLIYYSQIVNDFQKGDIAEGYSVSREKKESFPLTVTSAQKNPTAFYLCASSFRLAGTSFQETQYFGPGTRLLVL.

CDR3 bases: TGTGCCAGCAGGGGACTAGTCCCCTACAATGAGCAGTTCTTC. This gives the protein CASRGLVPYNEQFF. The V call is TRBV2, the J call TRBJ2-1; 8 bases are shared with TRBD2. Trimming took 6 bases from V and 2 from J; bases not matched to a gene: 3. The CDR3 extends over 14 amino acids. Looked up from germline, CDR1 is SNHLY and CDR2 is FYNNEI. The variable domain in full, with the rest retrieved from reference TRBV2 and TRBJ2-1, is EPEVTQTPSHQVTQMGQEVILRCVPISNHLYFYWYRQILGQKVEFLVSFYNNEISEKSEIFDDQFSVERPDGSNFTLKIRSTKLEDSAMYFCASRGLVPYNEQFFGPGTRLTVL.

The chain joins TRBV4-3 to TRBJ2-3; D gene ambiguous. The CDR3 length is 16 residues. V lost 3 bases and J lost 7, with 20 bases in between. CDR1 is LGHNA and CDR2 is YSLEER in the germline V gene. The CDR3 nucleotides read TGCGCCAGCAGCCACTTAGACGGGTCCCCTCCGTATACGCAGTATTTT. This gives the protein CASSHLDGSPPYTQYF.

The genes are TRBV5-1 and TRBJ1-6, with 9 bases matching TRBD1. The CDR3 has 13 amino acids. Trimming cost V 4 bases and J 8 bases; bases outside gene matches: 1. Germline V gene data show CDR1 as SGHRS and CDR2 as YFSETQ. The CDR3 here is CASSGDRDSPLHF. CDR3 in DNA: TGCGCCAGCAGCGGGGACAGGGATTCACCCCTCCACTTT.

The J gene is TRBJ2-1, the V gene TRBV6-1; a weak D match, TRBD1 (7 bases). The germline V and J ends were trimmed by 7 bases and 6 bases, with 16 bases remaining between them. This CDR3 is built from 14 residues. Germline V lookup: CDR1 MNHNS, CDR2 SASEGT. The CDR3 is CASIPTGRGNEQFF. The CDR3 DNA sequence: TGTGCCAGCATCCCGACAGGGCGGGGCAATGAGCAGTTCTTC.

This chain links TRBV7-9 with TRBJ1-5, with 8 bases lining up with TRBD1. The trim removed 5 bases at V and 0 bases at J, leaving 9 bases unmatched. In germline, CDR1 is SEHNR, CDR2 FQNEAQ (reference sequence). The CDR3 spans 17 residues. The CDR3 loop is CASSLGTGDYSNQPQHF. In DNA form, the CDR3 reads TGTGCCAGCAGCCTCGGGACAGGCGATTATAGCAATCAGCCCCAGCATTTT.

This clone has just one count. The CDR3 DNA reads TGTGCCAGCAGCCATGACAGGGGAAGGCAGCCCCAGCATTTT. The encoded protein is CASSHDRGRQPQHF. This chain links TRBV6-5 with TRBJ1-5; 8 bases match TRBD1. V shed 6 bases and J 7 bases; nucleotides not matched to a gene: 8. This CDR3 is built from 14 residues. Looked up from germline, CDR1 is MNHEY and CDR2 is SVGAGI.

The CDR3 coding sequence is TGCGCCAGCAGCACTGGTGGGGGGAGCACCGGGGAGCTGTTTTTT. Translating it yields CASSTGGGSTGELFF. The chain uses TRBV5-1 and TRBJ2-2, with TRBD2 as a possible D gene (6 bases). Trimming pared 4 bases from V and 4 bases from J, leaving 14 bases between. The germline CDR1 and CDR2 sequences are SGHRS and YFSETQ. This CDR3 region has 15 residues.

The chain recombines TRBV25-1 with TRBJ1-1, with unresolved D. Deletions cut 1 base from V and 3 bases from J, with 9 bases between. The CDR3 has 14 amino acids. Germline assignment: CDR1 MGHDK and CDR2 SYGVNS. CDR3 in DNA: TGTGCCAGCAGTGAATTGGAGTGGGACACTGAAGCTTTCTTT. This translates into CASSELEWDTEAFF.

The chain links TRBV5-1 to TRBJ2-7; 10 bases line up with TRBD2. CDR1 is SGHRS and CDR2 is YFSETQ in the germline V gene. After removal of 5 bases from V and 6 bases from J, the junction contained 8 bases not matched to a gene. The CDR3 totals 14 residues. The CDR3 loop reads CASRAGTSVVEQYF. The CDR3 nucleotides read TGCGCCAGCAGAGCCGGGACTAGCGTGGTCGAGCAGTACTTC.

This sequence joins TRBV11-3 and TRBJ2-3; 13 nucleotides match TRBD2. V was pared by 4 bases and J by 5 bases, with 6 bases of the junction left unmatched. The CDR3 length is 16 residues. Germline-derived CDR1 and CDR2 are SGHNT and YENEEA. The CDR3 DNA follows: TGTGCCAGCAGCTCAGGACTAGCGGGAGCGGTAGATACGCAGTATTTT. Translation gives CASSSGLAGAVDTQYF.

The genes are TRBV10-3 and TRBJ2-5; 9 bases align to TRBD1. V trimming: 3 bases; J trimming: 5 bases; junction bases outside the gene matches: 7. There are 15 residues in the CDR3. Germline values: CDR1 ENHRY, CDR2 SYGVKD. This CDR3 reads CAISDRDRVEETQYF. The CDR3 DNA follows: TGTGCCATCAGTGATCGGGACAGGGTGGAGGAGACCCAGTACTTC.

The rearrangement links TRBV10-3 to TRBJ1-1; D is ambiguous. Per the germline V gene, CDR1 is ENHRY and CDR2 is SYGVKD. The CDR3 runs to 14 residues. V was shortened by 6 bases and J by 3 bases, with 14 bases between the two germline ends. CDR3 sequence reads: CAISEDGGYTEAFF. In nucleotides, the CDR3 is TGTGCCATCAGCGAAGATGGCGGATACACTGAAGCTTTCTTT.

V is TRBV2 and J is TRBJ2-3, with TRBD2 matching 13 bases. Germline trimming cut 4 bases from V and 6 bases from J; bases unmatched to any gene: 13. The CDR3 extends over 18 amino acids. Germline values: CDR1 SNHLY, CDR2 FYNNEI. The CDR3 DNA is TGTGCCAGCAGTGGACAGACCCGGACTAGCGGGAGTGCGGATACGCAGTATTTT. Its translation is CASSGQTRTSGSADTQYF.

J is TRBJ1-4 and V is TRBV4-1; tentatively, D is TRBD1 (6 bases). Germline loops: CDR1 MGHRA, CDR2 YSYEKL. The CDR3 is 16 residues long. Trimming stripped 1 base from V and 3 bases from J, with 12 bases between. CDR3 sequence (DNA): TGCGCCAGCAGCCAAGGCGGTAGGGGGGCTAATGAAAAACTGTTTTTT. Translation: CASSQGGRGANEKLFF.